The rows below give T cell receptor beta chains drawn from one sample of a study of T-cell memory formation after mild COVID-19. TCRdb used MiXCR to reprocess the 5' RACE reads, holding one entry per CDR3 protein. The table has about 340,000 distinct CDR3 sequences, roughly 13% seen once. Sequencing was carried out using PBMCs or a T cell subset sorted from them (not recorded which). These receptor sequences come from a man younger than 35 who had mild COVID-19 (a few samples of this study predate the infection). Cell type and time point are not known. Each CDR3 is given with its conserved first and last residue. The D gene is left open where the match is weak. The size field is filled for only some rows; it gives once, few, many or a size class.

TRBJ2-2	few	NA	TRBV19	TGTGCCAGTCGTCCGTTAGTGGCGAACACCGGGGAGCTGTTTTTT	CASRPLVANTGELFF
TRBJ1-2	NA	NA	TRBV7-9	TGTGCCAGCAGCGCCGCGGGGTACTATGGCTACACCTTC	CASSAAGYYGYTF
TRBJ2-7	few	NA	TRBV2	TGTGCCAGCAGTGCGACGCTCCTGCGCTCCTACGAGCAGTACTTC	CASSATLLRSYEQYF
TRBJ2-5	NA	TRBD1	TRBV20-1	TGCAGTGCGCCCCCAGGGGGAAGAGAGACCCAGTACTTC	CSAPPGGRETQYF
TRBJ2-5	few	NA	TRBV7-2	TGTGCCAGCAGCCGCCTTGGGGGAGTGCGAGAGACCCAGTACTTC	CASSRLGGVRETQYF
TRBJ2-5	many	NA	TRBV7-2	TGTGCCAGCAGCCCGTATTGGACCCAGTACTTC	CASSPYWTQYF
TRBJ2-5	few	TRBD2	TRBV7-2	TGTGCCAGCAGCTTACCGGCCAGCGGGGTTATCGATAGGACCCAGTACTTC	CASSLPASGVIDRTQYF
TRBJ1-5	many	NA	TRBV9	TGTGCCAGCAGCGTAGCTCTAGGTCAGCCCCAGCATTTT	CASSVALGQPQHF
TRBJ2-1	few	NA	TRBV7-2	TGTGCCAGCAGCTTAAGGTTCTTGGGACTGGCTCACAATGAGCAGTTCTTC	CASSLRFLGLAHNEQFF
TRBJ2-2	NA	TRBD1	TRBV28	TGTGCCAGCAGTCCGGACAGGGCCAACACCGGGGAGCTGTTTTTT	CASSPDRANTGELFF
TRBJ2-7	few	TRBD1	TRBV5-6	TGTGCCAGCAGTTTGGGGGCACAGGGGTCCTACGAGCAGTACTTC	CASSLGAQGSYEQYF
TRBJ2-3	few	TRBD1	TRBV19	TGTGCCAGTAGCACACCGGGACAGGGGCCAGATACGCAGTATTTT	CASSTPGQGPDTQYF
TRBJ1-2	once	NA	TRBV10-3	TGTGCCATCACCACATCGGACAGCCCCTACACCTTC	CAITTSDSPYTF
TRBJ2-5	NA	NA	TRBV19	TGTGCCAGTAGTATATGGGCCCAAGAGACCCAGTACTTC	CASSIWAQETQYF
TRBJ1-1	NA	NA	TRBV5-1	TGCGCCAGCAGCTCCCCGGGCCTAATCGGGGTCACTGAAGCTTTCTTT	CASSSPGLIGVTEAFF
TRBJ2-1	NA	NA	TRBV6-6	TGTGCCAGCAGTCCGCCAAGACACAGGGTCAGCTCCTACAATGAGCAGTTCTTC	CASSPPRHRVSSYNEQFF
TRBJ1-4	NA	NA	TRBV7-9	TGTGCCAGCAGCTTATCATGGTTT	CASSLSWF
TRBJ1-2	few	NA	TRBV6-2/TRBV6-3	TGTGCCAGCAGTTACTCGAGGCAGGGCAGCTATGGCTACACCTTC	CASSYSRQGSYGYTF
TRBJ2-3	many	NA	TRBV5-1	TGCGCCAGCGCAGTGACGGGGGAGGATACGCAGTATTTT	CASAVTGEDTQYF
TRBJ2-3	NA	NA	TRBV29-1	TGCAGCGACAGAGAAGACACAGATACGCAGTATTTT	CSDREDTDTQYF
TRBJ2-7	few	NA	TRBV7-8	TGTGCCAGCAGTCACGCCGCATCCTACGAGCAGTACTTC	CASSHAASYEQYF
TRBJ2-3	few	TRBD2	TRBV28	TGTGCCAGCAGTTTTAGCGGGTCTAAAGATACGCAGTATTTT	CASSFSGSKDTQYF
TRBJ2-3	few	TRBD1	TRBV7-3	TGTGCCAGCAGCTACAACAGGGGCCCCCCCACAGATACGCAGTATTTT	CASSYNRGPPTDTQYF
TRBJ1-5	few	TRBD1	TRBV7-9	TGTGCCAGCAGCTCTGACCGGGACAGGGGCAATCAGCCCCAGCATTTT	CASSSDRDRGNQPQHF
TRBJ1-2	NA	NA	TRBV20-1	TGCAGTGCTAGAGACCGTGTGGGAGGCGGTAACTATGGCTACACCTTC	CSARDRVGGGNYGYTF